These T cell receptor beta chains were read from a single sample in a study of T cells in Graves' hyperthyroidism and ophthalmopathy. TCRdb used MiXCR to reprocess the multiplex PCR reads, holding one entry per CDR3 protein. The table lists some 720,000 distinct CDR3 sequences, roughly 15% of them singletons, with approximately 8% in the top ten. The sequenced material came from blood. These receptors originate from a man aged 18 to 30 with Graves' hyperthyroidism. CDR3s include the opening cysteine and the closing phenylalanine or tryptophan. A D gene is named only where the DNA matches it firmly. Clone size is not always given. Where it is, it says once, few, many or a class for expanded clones.

>many|TRBJ2-1|TRBV18|TRBD2
TGTGCCAGCTCACCAGGGACTAGGATCGGTGAGCAGTTCTTC
CASSPGTRIGEQFF
>few|TRBJ2-1|TRBV24-1|TRBD2
TGTGCCACCAGTGATAATGGACTAGCGGGAGGAGGTTACAATGAGCAGTTCTTC
CATSDNGLAGGGYNEQFF
>.|TRBJ1-5|TRBV6-1|.
TGTGCCAGCAGTGAAGCGAATAGGTCAGGCCAGCCCCAGCATTTT
CASSEANRSGQPQHF
>.|TRBJ1-2|TRBV29-1|.
TGCAGCGTTTATGACATTAACTATGGCTACACCTTC
CSVYDINYGYTF
>.|TRBJ1-1|TRBV4-1|.
TGCGCCAGCAGCCAAGAATCCGGGGTTAACACTGAAGCTTTCTTT
CASSQESGVNTEAFF
>few|TRBJ1-2|TRBV6-5|TRBD1
TGTGCCAGCAGTTACTTACGGACAGGGGGAACCTATGGCTACACCTTC
CASSYLRTGGTYGYTF
>.|TRBJ2-2|TRBV3-1|.
TGTGCCAGCAGCGGGCCTCGCGCCGGGGAGACCGGGGAGCTGTTTTTT
CASSGPRAGETGELFF
>.|TRBJ1-4|TRBV5-1|.
TGCGCCAGCAGCTTGCAACTGCCTAATGAAAAACTGTTTTTT
CASSLQLPNEKLFF
>many|TRBJ2-3|TRBV7-3|.
TGTGCCAGCAGCACATCCCCCGCATGGGATACGCAGTATTTT
CASSTSPAWDTQYF
>.|TRBJ2-7|TRBV2|.
TGTGCCAGCAGTGTCAGGGGGGCCGTCGAGCAGTACTTC
CASSVRGAVEQYF
>many|TRBJ1-1|TRBV28|.
TGTGCCAGCAGTTTGCGGAACACTGAAGCTTTCTTT
CASSLRNTEAFF
>.|TRBJ2-1|TRBV11-2|TRBD2
TGTGCCAGCAGGGCCCCCGGGGCCCGACTAGCGGTCAGCAATGAGCAGTTCTTC
CASRAPGARLAVSNEQFF
>many|TRBJ2-7|TRBV30|.
TGTGCCTGGAGTGTACTCGCTTACGAGCAGTACTTC
CAWSVLAYEQYF
>many|TRBJ2-7|TRBV30|TRBD1
TGTGCCTGGAGTATACTCAGGGGGCCCTTGAAGGAGCAGTACTTC
CAWSILRGPLKEQYF
>.|TRBJ2-6|TRBV6-5|.
TGTGCCAGCAGTTACGGGACTTCTACGTTCCGCTCTGGGGCCAACGTCCTGACTTTC
CASSYGTSTFRSGANVLTF
>many|TRBJ2-1|TRBV20-1|TRBD2
TGCAGTGCTAGAGATAGAGGACTAGCGGTTGATGAGCAGTTCTTC
CSARDRGLAVDEQFF